This passage covers 3 T cell receptor beta chains from one sample sequenced in a study of CD4+ T cells in melanoma (dated by TCRdb to 2021 to 2024). Libraries were constructed by the immunoSEQ multiplex PCR assay. TCRdb limited this immuneACCESS table to in-frame rearrangements with V and J called. A share of clones is missing; checked studies link under half to unresolved V genes, and the rest is unexplained. The sample table lists around 10,000 clones, roughly two thirds of them with a count of one. Around an eighth of the sample belongs to the ten largest clones. Sequencing was performed on cells from a culture (not recorded whether cultured in vitro). The receptor source for this set is a human donor with melanoma.

This clone was counted between two and nine times. The gene calls are TRBV19 and TRBJ2-7, with 9 bases aligning to TRBD1. Trimming took 1 base from V and 3 from J; bases not matched to a gene: 4. Germline CDR1 and CDR2: LNHDA and SQIVND (reference sequence). This CDR3 is 15 amino acids long. This chain's CDR3 is CASSIAGTGNYEQYF. CDR3 bases: TGTGCCAGTAGTATAGCAGGGACAGGGAACTACGAGCAGTACTTC.

The chain carries TRBV7-2 and TRBJ1-2, with D possibly being TRBD1 (5 bases). The ends were cut back, 3 bases at V and 5 bases at J, with 10 bases in the middle. Germline loops: CDR1 SGHTA, CDR2 FQGNSA. The CDR3 covers 13 residues. The CDR3 loop is CASSFGGEYGYTF. The CDR3 region has the DNA TGTGCCAGCAGCTTTGGAGGGGAGTATGGCTACACCTTC.

The chain links TRBV11-2 to TRBJ2-7, with TRBD2 as a possible D gene (5 bases). Looked up from germline, CDR1 is SGHAT and CDR2 is FQNNGV. V was clipped by 1 base and J by 0 bases, with 10 bases between them. The CDR3 runs 15 residues. The CDR3 coding sequence is TGTGCCAGCAGCTTAGCGGCGGAGGTCTCCTACGAGCAGTACTTC. Its translation: CASSLAAEVSYEQYF.